Described below is a single TCR beta chain sequence and its context. The target antigen is unknown. The record originates from a study of human T cells and chemical hapten exposure. Overall study context: Predominantly women, the patients had alopecia areata, totalis or universalis. General study results and limits: DPC sensitization left the count of TCRs above 1 in 1000 unchanged.

The CDR3 is 17 residues long. CDR1 and CDR2 from the germline V gene are MNHEY and SVGAGI. The V gene end was trimmed by 0 bases and the J gene end by 2 bases; junction bases not matched to a gene: 4. Time point denoted: patch test 3, about 24 weeks after DPC sensitization. Treatment meaning: therapeutic diphenylcyclopropenone sensitization with weekly scalp DPC. Library construction involved attaching unique molecular identifiers to individual cDNA molecules, which allowed quantitative, reproducible TCR counting. Original methodology: The number of TCRs in each sample had a median of about 96,000 and spanned roughly 23,224 to 750,000. MiXCR was run by TCRdb on the RACE reads, yielding one entry per CDR3 protein. The V and J calls reflect TCRdb's pipeline rather than the authors' work. The table lists 99,000 or so distinct CDR3 sequences, less than 40% of them singletons, with roughly 2.6% in the top ten.

This chain links TRBV6-5 with TRBJ2-2; the match to TRBD2 covers 9 bases. The source of this sequence is a man between 35 and 55 years old with alopecia areata. Some clones in this sample may be carry-over from other donors' samples. This material consisted of whole blood, taken in connection with sensitization to the hapten diphenylcyclopropenone (DPC). CDR3 amino acids: CASSYSNLAGNTGELFF. In DNA, the CDR3 is TGTGCCAGCAGTTACTCGAATCTAGCGGGAAACACCGGGGAGCTGTTTTTT.